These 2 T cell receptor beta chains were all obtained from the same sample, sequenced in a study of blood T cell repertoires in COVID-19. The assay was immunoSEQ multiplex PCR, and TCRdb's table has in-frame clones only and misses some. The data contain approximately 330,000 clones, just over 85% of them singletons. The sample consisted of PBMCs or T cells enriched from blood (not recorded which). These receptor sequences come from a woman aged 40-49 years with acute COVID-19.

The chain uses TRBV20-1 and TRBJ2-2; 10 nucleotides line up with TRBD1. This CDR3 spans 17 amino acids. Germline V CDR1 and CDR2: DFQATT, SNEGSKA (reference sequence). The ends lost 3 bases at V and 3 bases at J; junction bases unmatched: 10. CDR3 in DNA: TGCAGTGCTAGTAAAACCGCCGGGACAGGGGACACCGGGGAGCTGTTTTTT. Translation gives CSASKTAGTGDTGELFF.

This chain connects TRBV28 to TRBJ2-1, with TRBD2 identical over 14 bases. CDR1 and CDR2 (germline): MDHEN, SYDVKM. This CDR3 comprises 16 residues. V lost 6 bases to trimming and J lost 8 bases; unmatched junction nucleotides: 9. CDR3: CASRRAGTSGSHEQFF. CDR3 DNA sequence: TGTGCCAGCAGGCGGGCCGGGACTAGCGGGAGCCATGAGCAGTTCTTC.